This passage covers 26 T cell receptor beta chains from one sample sequenced in a study of T cell changes during pregnancy in multiple sclerosis. Assay used: immunoSEQ multiplex PCR; TCRdb lists only in-frame clones, some missing. The sample gives some 60,000 clones, 93% of which show up once; 1.8% is in the top ten. Source: peripheral blood, taken after pregnancy. The receptors come from a female donor with multiple sclerosis, enrolled in a pregnancy study.

The V gene is TRBV2, the J gene TRBJ2-2; perhaps TRBD2 as D (5 bases). Germline loops: CDR1 SNHLY, CDR2 FYNNEI. The V end lost 5 bases, the J end lost 5 bases, and 15 bases lay between the germline ends. The CDR3 sequence is 15 residues long. CDR3 residues: CASSKLEVGTGELFF. The CDR3 DNA reads TGTGCCAGCAGTAAACTAGAGGTGGGGACCGGGGAGCTGTTTTTT. Full variable domain (outside the CDR3, taken from reference TRBV2 and TRBJ2-2): EPEVTQTPSHQVTQMGQEVILRCVPISNHLYFYWYRQILGQKVEFLVSFYNNEISEKSEIFDDQFSVERPDGSNFTLKIRSTKLEDSAMYFCASSKLEVGTGELFFGEGSRLTVL.

The V and J genes are TRBV6-5 and TRBJ2-1, with D perhaps matching TRBD2 (7 bases). This CDR3 spans 15 amino acids. Germline loops: CDR1 MNHEY, CDR2 SVGAGI. Trimming left V 0 bases short and J 6 bases short, with 12 bases between. The CDR3 DNA follows: TGTGCCAGCAGTTACTCGAAAGGGGGGGGCAATGAGCAGTTCTTC. Its protein product is CASSYSKGGGNEQFF.

This chain joins TRBV7-8 and TRBJ2-7; 11 bases line up with TRBD1. The junction had 6 bases not matched to a gene; V was cut back by 5 bases and J by 3 bases. This CDR3 is built from 15 residues. Germline loops: CDR1 SGHVS, CDR2 FQNEAQ. The CDR3 loop is CASSTRDRGFYEQYF. The CDR3 nucleotides read TGTGCCAGCAGCACCCGGGACAGGGGGTTCTACGAGCAGTACTTC.

The chain uses TRBV6-5 and TRBJ2-3, with TRBD1 matching 7 bases. Unmatched junction bases numbered 7, after V lost 2 bases and J lost 5 bases. The CDR3 totals 15 residues. Germline CDR1 is MNHEY and CDR2 is SVGAGI. The CDR3 nucleotides read TGTGCCAGCAGTTACCTCGACAGGGCAGGAGATACGCAGTATTTT. It specifies CASSYLDRAGDTQYF.

The V and J genes are TRBV29-1 and TRBJ2-3; the D gene is possibly TRBD2 (5 bases). Germline loops: CDR1 SQVTM, CDR2 ANQGSEA. V shed 4 bases and J shed 4 bases, with 15 bases lying between them. This CDR3 has 14 residues. The CDR3 DNA reads as TGCAGCGTTGTTGGGAGTAGATTCGCAGATACGCAGTATTTT. It is translated as CSVVGSRFADTQYF.

This chain links TRBV5-8 with TRBJ1-3; 7 nucleotides agree with TRBD1. Trimming removed 4 bases from V and 0 bases from J; junction bases left unmatched: 7. The CDR3 extends over 16 amino acids. Germline CDR1 SGHTS, CDR2 YDEGEE. The DNA of the CDR3 is TGTGCCAGCAGCCGGACAGGAACTTTCTCTGGAAACACCATATATTTT. Translating it yields CASSRTGTFSGNTIYF.

V usage is TRBV5-1 and J usage is TRBJ2-3, with D possibly TRBD2 on 6 matching bases. V was shortened by 8 bases and J by 1 base, with 14 bases between the two germline ends. This CDR3 spans 14 amino acids. Germline CDR1 is SGHRS and CDR2 is YFSETQ. CDR3 sequence: CASKPTGGTDTQYF. Written as DNA, the CDR3 is TGCGCCAGTAAACCCACGGGGGGCACAGATACGCAGTATTTT.

The V and J genes are TRBV19 and TRBJ2-1, with a possible D match to TRBD1 (6 bases). The CDR3 is made up of 16 amino acids. Germline CDR1 reads LNHDA; CDR2 reads SQIVND (reference sequence). V was cut by 3 bases and J by 0 bases, with 12 bases left in between. CDR3 region: CASSIPTGVSYNEQFF. CDR3 nucleotides: TGTGCCAGTAGTATTCCGACAGGTGTCTCCTACAATGAGCAGTTCTTC.

In its sample, this clone was seen once. The rearrangement uses TRBV28 and TRBJ1-5; no clear D. Trimming removed 5 bases from V and 2 bases from J, with 10 bases in between. The CDR3 sequence is 14 residues long. CDR1 and CDR2 from the germline V gene are MDHEN and SYDVKM. In DNA, the CDR3 is TGTGCCAGCAGTCGCCGCCAGGGCAATCAGCCCCAGCATTTT. This codes for CASSRRQGNQPQHF.

J is TRBJ1-2 and V is TRBV5-4; 7 positions agree with TRBD1. CDR3 size: 13 residues. CDR1 and CDR2 (germline): SGHNT, YYREEE (reference sequence). With V trimmed by 4 bases and J by 4 bases, 4 bases remained unmatched. CDR3 protein: CASSRTGSYGYTF. CDR3 nucleotide sequence: TGTGCCAGCAGCCGGACAGGTAGCTATGGCTACACCTTC. The variable domain in full, completed from reference TRBV5-4 and TRBJ1-2, reads ETGVTQSPTHLIKTRGQQVTLRCSSQSGHNTVSWYQQALGQGPQFIFQYYREEENGRGNFPPRFSGLQFPNYSSELNVNALELDDSALYLCASSRTGSYGYTFGSGTRLTVV.

The CDR3 DNA reads as TGTGCCAGCACCGCACGGGGGTATAATTCACCCCTCCACTTT. Translation gives CASTARGYNSPLHF. V and J are TRBV6-5 and TRBJ1-6, with D possibly being TRBD1 (5 bases). V lost 7 bases, J lost 4 bases, and 11 bases lay in between. The CDR3 extends over 14 amino acids. CDR1 is MNHEY, CDR2 SVGAGI, per germline.

The gene calls are TRBV19 and TRBJ1-5, with D possibly being TRBD1 (5 bases). This CDR3 region has 12 residues. Germline CDR1 LNHDA, CDR2 SQIVND (reference sequence). Trimming took off 11 bases at V and 3 bases at J, with 11 bases between the two ends. The CDR3 DNA sequence: TGTGCCTCCTCGACAGACAATCAGCCCCAGCATTTT. Its protein is CASSTDNQPQHF.

V usage is TRBV5-1 and J usage is TRBJ2-3; 10 nucleotides line up with TRBD2. This CDR3 spans 16 amino acids. CDR1 SGHRS and CDR2 YFSETQ come from the germline V gene. Trimming at V came to 4 bases and at J to 7 bases, leaving 12 bases not matched to a gene. CDR3 DNA sequence: TGCGCCAGCAGCCAAACGGGACTAGCGCCTCAAAATACGCAGTATTTT. This encodes CASSQTGLAPQNTQYF. The variable domain in full, completed from reference TRBV5-1 and TRBJ2-3, reads KAGVTQTPRYLIKTRGQQVTLSCSPISGHRSVSWYQQTPGQGLQFLFEYFSETQRNKGNFPGRFSGRQFSNSRSEMNVSTLELGDSALYLCASSQTGLAPQNTQYFGPGTRLTVL.

The rearrangement links TRBV7-4 to TRBJ2-1; 10 nucleotides align to TRBD2. The V segment lost 1 base and the J segment 3 bases; nucleotides outside the gene matches: 6. The CDR3 contains 17 residues. Looked up from germline, CDR1 is SGHVT and CDR2 is SQSDAQ. In nucleotides, the CDR3 is TGTGCCAGCAGCTTAGTAGGACTAGCGGAGAGCTACAATGAGCAGTTCTTC. It codes for CASSLVGLAESYNEQFF.

The rearrangement uses TRBV18 and TRBJ1-1; no definite D call. This CDR3 is 13 amino acids long. Germline CDR1 is KGHSH and CDR2 is LQKENI. V shed 8 bases and J shed 4 bases, with 14 bases lying between them. CDR3 bases: TGTGCCAGCGGGGAGGTCCGGGGCACTGAAGCTTTCTTT. It specifies CASGEVRGTEAFF.

The chain uses TRBV30 and TRBJ1-1; no definite D call. The CDR3 runs to 15 residues. Germline CDR1 GTSNPN, CDR2 SVGIG (reference sequence). Trimming left V 2 bases short and J 4 bases short, with 17 bases between. CDR3 DNA: TGTGCCTGGAGTAGATTTGATAGGCCGGGCACTGAAGCTTTCTTT. Its protein is CAWSRFDRPGTEAFF.

The chain employs TRBV4-3 and TRBJ1-5; 8 bases are a match to TRBD1. Germline loops: CDR1 LGHNA, CDR2 YSLEER. The CDR3 has 15 residues. With V trimmed by 0 bases and J by 7 bases, 5 bases remained unmatched. CDR3 sequence (DNA): TGCGCCAGCAGCCAAGATTCAGGGGGCGGACAGCCCCAGCATTTT. Translated, it gives CASSQDSGGGQPQHF.

This chain uses TRBV4-1 with TRBJ1-1, with D uncertain. The CDR3 totals 14 residues. Germline CDR1 MGHRA, CDR2 YSYEKL. With 0 bases removed from V and 0 bases from J, the gap between germline ends came to 5 bases. CDR3 residues: CASSQDEMNTEAFF. Written as DNA, the CDR3 is TGCGCCAGCAGCCAAGATGAGATGAACACTGAAGCTTTCTTT.

The chain couples TRBV7-2 to TRBJ2-1; a weak D match, TRBD2 (6 bases). From germline, CDR1 is SGHTA and CDR2 FQGNSA. V lost 1 base and J lost 5, with 12 bases in between. The CDR3 runs 15 residues. The CDR3 is CASSLVSSGDNEQFF. CDR3 nucleotide sequence: TGTGCCAGCAGCTTAGTGAGTAGCGGTGACAATGAGCAGTTCTTC.

The J gene is TRBJ2-4, the V gene TRBV7-2; D might be TRBD2 (6 bases). Trimming cost V 5 bases and J 7 bases, with 15 bases left between them. The CDR3 has 14 amino acids. Germline V gene data show CDR1 as SGHTA and CDR2 as FQGNSA. The CDR3 DNA reads as TGTGCCAGCAGCCCGACTAGGATCTTGAACATTCAGTACTTC. Translating gives CASSPTRILNIQYF.

The rearrangement uses TRBV6-5 and TRBJ2-7; 9 bases line up with TRBD1. V trimming: 6 bases; J trimming: 2 bases; junction bases outside the gene matches: 8. Germline lookup yields CDR1 MNHEY and CDR2 SVGAGI. The CDR3 covers 15 residues. The CDR3 loop is CASRETGTGTYEQYF. CDR3 bases: TGTGCCAGCAGAGAAACCGGGACAGGGACCTACGAGCAGTACTTC.

As regards this clone: Sequence at one end of the junction differs from germline and may be a read error. The chain couples TRBV7-7 to TRBJ2-7; tentative D call: TRBD1 (5 bases). This CDR3 is 14 amino acids long. Looked up from germline, CDR1 is SSHAT and CDR2 is FNYEAQ (reference sequence). This chain's CDR3 is CASSPQGDSYEQYF. CDR3 bases: TGTGCTAGCAGCCCTCAAGGGGACTCCTACGAGCAGTACTTC.

V and J are TRBV14 and TRBJ2-1; TRBD2 matches 9 bases. With V trimmed by 5 bases and J by 3 bases, 5 bases remained unmatched. The length of the CDR3 is 15 residues. Germline lookup yields CDR1 SGHDN and CDR2 FVKESK. The CDR3 is CASSRAGGFYNEQFF. The CDR3 DNA reads as TGTGCCAGCAGCAGAGCGGGAGGTTTCTACAATGAGCAGTTCTTC.

This chain links TRBV29-1 with TRBJ2-5, with D possibly being TRBD1 (6 bases). The CDR3 loop spans 16 amino acids. Trimming shortened V by 6 bases and J by 1 base, and 21 bases separated the two germline ends. Germline V CDR1 and CDR2: SQVTM, ANQGSEA. Here the CDR3 reads CSVVPFTGSGQETQYF. The CDR3 DNA reads as TGCAGCGTCGTGCCCTTTACAGGGTCAGGCCAAGAGACCCAGTACTTC.

This chain joins TRBV19 and TRBJ2-6; maybe TRBD1 (6 bases). Germline CDR1 is LNHDA and CDR2 is SQIVND (reference sequence). The CDR3 loop spans 16 amino acids. V lost 3 bases and J lost 4, with 13 bases in between. CDR3 sequence: CASSIGPGTGANVLTF. CDR3 DNA: TGTGCCAGTAGTATCGGCCCCGGGACAGGGGCCAACGTCCTGACTTTC.

The CDR3 DNA sequence: TGTGCCAGCAGGTTCGACACCTCTTCGCCCTACGAGCAGTACTTC. It yields the protein CASRFDTSSPYEQYF. This chain links TRBV27 with TRBJ2-7; unclear D gene. The germline V and J ends were trimmed by 6 bases and 2 bases, with 17 bases remaining between them. The germline V gene has CDR1 MNHEY and CDR2 SMNVEV (reference sequence). CDR3 length equals 15 residues.